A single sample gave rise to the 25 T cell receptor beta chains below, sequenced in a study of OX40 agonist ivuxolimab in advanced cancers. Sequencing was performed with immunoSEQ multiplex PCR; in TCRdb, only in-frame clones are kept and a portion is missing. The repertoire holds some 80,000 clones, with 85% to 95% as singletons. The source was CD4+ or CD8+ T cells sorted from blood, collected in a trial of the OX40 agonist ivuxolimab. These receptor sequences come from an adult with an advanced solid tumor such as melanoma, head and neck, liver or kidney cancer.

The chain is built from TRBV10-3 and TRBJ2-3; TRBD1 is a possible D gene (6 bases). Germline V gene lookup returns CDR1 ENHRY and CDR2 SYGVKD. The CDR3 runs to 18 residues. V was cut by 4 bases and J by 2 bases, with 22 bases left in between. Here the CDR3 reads CAISGTEQGNPFTDTQYF. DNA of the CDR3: TGTGCCATCAGTGGGACGGAACAGGGAAACCCCTTCACAGATACGCAGTATTTT.

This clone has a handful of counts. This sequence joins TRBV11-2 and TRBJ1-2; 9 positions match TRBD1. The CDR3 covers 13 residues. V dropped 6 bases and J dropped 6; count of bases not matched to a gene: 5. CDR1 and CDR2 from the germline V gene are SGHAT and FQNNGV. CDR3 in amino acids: CASRGQGGDGYTF. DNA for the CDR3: TGTGCCAGCAGGGGACAGGGAGGGGATGGCTACACCTTC.

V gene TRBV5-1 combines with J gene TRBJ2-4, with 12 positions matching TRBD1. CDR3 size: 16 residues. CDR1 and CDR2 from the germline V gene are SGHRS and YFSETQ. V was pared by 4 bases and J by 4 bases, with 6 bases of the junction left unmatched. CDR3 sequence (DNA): TGCGCCAGCAGCCAACTGGGACAGGGGGCGAAAAACATTCAGTACTTC. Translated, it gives CASSQLGQGAKNIQYF. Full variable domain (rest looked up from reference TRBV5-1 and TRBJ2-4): KAGVTQTPRYLIKTRGQQVTLSCSPISGHRSVSWYQQTPGQGLQFLFEYFSETQRNKGNFPGRFSGRQFSNSRSEMNVSTLELGDSALYLCASSQLGQGAKNIQYFGAGTRLSVL.

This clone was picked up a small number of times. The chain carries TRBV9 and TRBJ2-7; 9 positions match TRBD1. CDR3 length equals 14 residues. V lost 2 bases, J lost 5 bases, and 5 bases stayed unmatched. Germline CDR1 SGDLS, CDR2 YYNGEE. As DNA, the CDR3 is TGTGCCAGCAGCGTCGGACAGGGGCACCACGAGCAGTACTTC. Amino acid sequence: CASSVGQGHHEQYF.

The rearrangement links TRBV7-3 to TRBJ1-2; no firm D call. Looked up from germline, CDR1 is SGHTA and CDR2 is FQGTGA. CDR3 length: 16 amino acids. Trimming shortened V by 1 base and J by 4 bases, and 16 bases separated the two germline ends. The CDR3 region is CASSLNDTGRSYGYTF. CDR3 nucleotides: TGTGCCAGCAGCTTAAACGATACCGGACGGAGCTATGGCTACACCTTC.

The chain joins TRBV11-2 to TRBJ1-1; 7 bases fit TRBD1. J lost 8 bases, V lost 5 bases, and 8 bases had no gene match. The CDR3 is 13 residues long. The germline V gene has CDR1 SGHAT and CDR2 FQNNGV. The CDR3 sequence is CASSERQGLEAFF. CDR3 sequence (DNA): TGTGCCAGCAGCGAACGACAGGGCCTAGAAGCTTTCTTT.

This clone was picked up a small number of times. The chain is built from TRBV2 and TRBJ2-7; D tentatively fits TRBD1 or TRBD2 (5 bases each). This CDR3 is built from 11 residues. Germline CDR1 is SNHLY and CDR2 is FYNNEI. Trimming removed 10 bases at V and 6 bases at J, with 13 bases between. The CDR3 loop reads CATSRGVEQYF. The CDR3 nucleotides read TGTGCCACGTCCAGAGGGGTCGAGCAGTACTTC.

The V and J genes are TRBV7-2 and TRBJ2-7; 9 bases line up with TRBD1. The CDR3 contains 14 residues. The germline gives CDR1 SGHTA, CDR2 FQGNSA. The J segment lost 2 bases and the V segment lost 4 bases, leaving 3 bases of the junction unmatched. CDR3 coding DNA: TGTGCCAGCAGCTCCCGGGACAGGGCCTACGAGCAGTACTTC. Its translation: CASSSRDRAYEQYF. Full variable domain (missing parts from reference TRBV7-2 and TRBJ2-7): GAGVSQSPSNKVTEKGKDVELRCDPISGHTALYWYRQSLGQGLEFLIYFQGNSAPDKSGLPSDRFSAERTGGSVSTLTIQRTQQEDSAVYLCASSSRDRAYEQYFGPGTRLTVT.

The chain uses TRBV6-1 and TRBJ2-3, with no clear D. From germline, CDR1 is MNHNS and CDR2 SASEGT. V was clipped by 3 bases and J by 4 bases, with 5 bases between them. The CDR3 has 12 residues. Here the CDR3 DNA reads TGTGCCAGCAGTGATAGGTCAGATACGCAGTATTTT. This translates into CASSDRSDTQYF.

CDR3 sequence reads: CASSLWVGQPQHF. As DNA, the CDR3 is TGTGCCAGCAGTTTATGGGTGGGTCAGCCCCAGCATTTT. The V and J genes are TRBV27 and TRBJ1-5; no clear D. The CDR3 loop spans 13 amino acids. V was shortened by 1 base and J by 6 bases, with 7 bases between the two germline ends. In germline, CDR1 is MNHEY, CDR2 SMNVEV (reference sequence).

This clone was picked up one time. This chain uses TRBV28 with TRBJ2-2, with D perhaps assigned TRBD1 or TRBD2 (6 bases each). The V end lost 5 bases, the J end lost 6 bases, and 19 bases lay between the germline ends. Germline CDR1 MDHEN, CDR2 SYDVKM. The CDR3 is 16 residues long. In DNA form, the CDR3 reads TGTGCCAGCAGTACGACAGGAGGGGGGCGGGCCGGGGAGCTGTTTTTT. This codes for CASSTTGGGRAGELFF.

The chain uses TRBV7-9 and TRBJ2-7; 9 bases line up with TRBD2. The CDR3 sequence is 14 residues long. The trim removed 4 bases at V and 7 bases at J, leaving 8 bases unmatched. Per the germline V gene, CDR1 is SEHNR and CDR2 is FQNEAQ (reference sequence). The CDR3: CASSSSGALGEQYF. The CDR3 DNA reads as TGTGCCAGCAGCTCTAGCGGGGCTCTGGGGGAGCAGTACTTC.

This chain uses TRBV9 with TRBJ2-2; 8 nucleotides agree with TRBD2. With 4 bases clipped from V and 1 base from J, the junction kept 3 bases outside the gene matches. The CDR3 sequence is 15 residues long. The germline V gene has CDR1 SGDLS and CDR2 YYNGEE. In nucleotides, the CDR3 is TGTGCCAGCAGCAGGGCGGGAGGGAACACCGGGGAGCTGTTTTTT. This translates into CASSRAGGNTGELFF. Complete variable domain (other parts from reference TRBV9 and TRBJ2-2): DSGVTQTPKHLITATGQRVTLRCSPRSGDLSVYWYQQSLDQGLQFLIQYYNGEERAKGNILERFSAQQFPDLHSELNLSSLELGDSALYFCASSRAGGNTGELFFGEGSRLTVL.

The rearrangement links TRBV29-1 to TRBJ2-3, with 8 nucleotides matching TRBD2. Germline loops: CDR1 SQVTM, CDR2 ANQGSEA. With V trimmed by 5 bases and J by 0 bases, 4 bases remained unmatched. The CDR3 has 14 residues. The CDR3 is CSVQRGTSTDTQYF. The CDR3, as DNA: TGCAGCGTTCAGCGGGGGACTAGCACAGATACGCAGTATTTT.

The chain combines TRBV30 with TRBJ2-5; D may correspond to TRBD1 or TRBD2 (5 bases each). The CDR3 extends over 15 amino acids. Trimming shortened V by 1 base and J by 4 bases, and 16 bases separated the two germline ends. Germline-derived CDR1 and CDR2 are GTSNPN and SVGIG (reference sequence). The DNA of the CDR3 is TGTGCCTGGAGTGCCACCGGGGCATCTGCAGAGACCCAGTACTTC. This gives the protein CAWSATGASAETQYF.

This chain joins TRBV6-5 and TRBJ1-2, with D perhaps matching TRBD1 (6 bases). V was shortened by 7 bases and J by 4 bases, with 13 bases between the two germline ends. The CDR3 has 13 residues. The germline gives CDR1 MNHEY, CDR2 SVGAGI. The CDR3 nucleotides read TGTGCCAGCAATTCCCCGACAGGCTATGGCTACACCTTC. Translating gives CASNSPTGYGYTF.

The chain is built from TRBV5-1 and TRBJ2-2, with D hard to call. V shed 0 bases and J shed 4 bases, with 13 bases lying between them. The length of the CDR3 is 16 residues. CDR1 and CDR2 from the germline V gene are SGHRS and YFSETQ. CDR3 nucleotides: TGCGCCAGCAGCTTGGTCCTAACGGCCTCCACCGGGGAGCTGTTTTTT. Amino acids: CASSLVLTASTGELFF.

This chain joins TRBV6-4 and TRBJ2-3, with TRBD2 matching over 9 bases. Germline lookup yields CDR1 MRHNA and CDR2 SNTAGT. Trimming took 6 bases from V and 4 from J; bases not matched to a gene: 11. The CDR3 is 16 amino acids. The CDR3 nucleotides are TGTGCCAGCAGGTCCCGACTTAGCGGGAGCGCAGATACGCAGTATTTT. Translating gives CASRSRLSGSADTQYF.

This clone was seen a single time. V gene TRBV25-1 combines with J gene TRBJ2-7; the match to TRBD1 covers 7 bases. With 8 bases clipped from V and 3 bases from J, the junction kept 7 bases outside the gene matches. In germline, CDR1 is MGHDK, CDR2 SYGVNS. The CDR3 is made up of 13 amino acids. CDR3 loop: CASVGGYHYEQYF. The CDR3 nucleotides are TGTGCCAGCGTAGGGGGCTATCACTACGAGCAGTACTTC.

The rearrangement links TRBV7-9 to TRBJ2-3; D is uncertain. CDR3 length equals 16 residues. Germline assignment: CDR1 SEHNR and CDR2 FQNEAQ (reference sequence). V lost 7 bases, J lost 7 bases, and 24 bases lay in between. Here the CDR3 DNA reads TGTGCCAGCACCTCCGGTTCAGCCAGCTCTATAAATACGCAGTATTTT. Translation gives CASTSGSASSINTQYF.

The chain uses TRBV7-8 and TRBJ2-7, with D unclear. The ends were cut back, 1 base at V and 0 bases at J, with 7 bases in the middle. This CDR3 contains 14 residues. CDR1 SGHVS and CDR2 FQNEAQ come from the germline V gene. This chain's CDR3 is CASSLEQLSYEQYF. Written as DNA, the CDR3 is TGTGCCAGCAGCTTAGAGCAGCTCTCCTACGAGCAGTACTTC.

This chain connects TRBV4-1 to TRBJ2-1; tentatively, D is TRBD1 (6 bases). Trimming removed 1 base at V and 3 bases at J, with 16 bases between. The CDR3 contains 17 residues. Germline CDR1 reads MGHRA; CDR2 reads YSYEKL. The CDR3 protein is CASSQVSSRTVYNEQFF. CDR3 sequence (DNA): TGCGCCAGCAGCCAAGTTTCGTCCCGGACAGTCTACAATGAGCAGTTCTTC.

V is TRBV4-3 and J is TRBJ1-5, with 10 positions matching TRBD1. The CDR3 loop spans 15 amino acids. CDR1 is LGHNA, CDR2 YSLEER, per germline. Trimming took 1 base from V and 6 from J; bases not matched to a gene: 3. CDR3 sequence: CASSQVGQGFQPQHF. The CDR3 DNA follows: TGCGCCAGCAGCCAAGTGGGACAGGGGTTTCAGCCCCAGCATTTT.

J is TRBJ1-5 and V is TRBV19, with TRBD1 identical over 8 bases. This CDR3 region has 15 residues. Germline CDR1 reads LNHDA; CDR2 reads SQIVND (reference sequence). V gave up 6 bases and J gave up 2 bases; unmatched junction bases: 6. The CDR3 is CASRSTGAGNQPQHF. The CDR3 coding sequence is TGTGCCAGTAGATCGACAGGGGCCGGCAATCAGCCCCAGCATTTT.

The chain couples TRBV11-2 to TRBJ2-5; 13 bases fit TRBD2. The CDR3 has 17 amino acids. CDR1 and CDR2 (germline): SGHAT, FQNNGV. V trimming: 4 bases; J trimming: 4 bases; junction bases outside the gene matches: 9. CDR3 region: CASSSGTSGKVVETQYF. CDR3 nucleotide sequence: TGTGCCAGCAGCTCTGGGACTAGCGGGAAGGTGGTAGAGACCCAGTACTTC.